This TCR beta chain was observed in a study of Ad26.COV2.S vaccination and SARS-CoV-2 variants. CDR1 and CDR2 from the germline V gene are SEHNR and FQNEAQ (reference sequence). The germline V and J ends were trimmed by 1 base and 4 bases, with 8 bases remaining between them. The CDR3 runs to 14 residues. TCRdb's copy holds only in-frame clones and misses some; the assay was immunoSEQ multiplex PCR. The data show hundreds of thousands of clones, roughly 84% seen once. Treatment here: 19 received Ad26.COV2.S at low or high dose, single or two shots; roughly 5 received placebo; per-sample allocation not given. Material that was analyzed had been drawn on day 63 after the first vaccine or placebo injection. With respect to this clone: The sample contains more than one DNA sequence encoding this CDR3.

The sequence came from a person between 18 and 60 years old who received the Ad26.COV2.S COVID-19 vaccine or a placebo. The sequencing here drew on peripheral blood, taken in a trial of Ad26.COV2.S vaccine versus placebo. The V gene is TRBV7-9, the J gene TRBJ1-5; TRBD1 might be the D (5 bases). CDR3 coding DNA: TGTGCCAGCAGCTTAGATGCAGGGAATCAGCCCCAGCATTTT. Amino acids: CASSLDAGNQPQHF.